Following are 32 T cell receptor beta chains from one sample sequenced in a study of blood T cell repertoires in COVID-19. Only in-frame clones appear in the TCRdb table, and some are missing; sequencing was by immunoSEQ multiplex PCR. The sample holds some 150,000 clones, roughly 90% seen once. Sequenced: peripheral blood. The receptors here all came from a man between 50 and 59 years old with active or convalescent COVID-19.

V gene TRBV19 combines with J gene TRBJ1-5, with a possible D match to TRBD1 (6 bases). The CDR3 sequence is 14 residues long. Germline assignment: CDR1 LNHDA and CDR2 SQIVND (reference sequence). Trimming cost V 3 bases and J 2 bases, with 8 bases left between them. CDR3: CASSMQGRNQPQHF. CDR3 DNA sequence: TGTGCCAGTAGTATGCAGGGGCGCAATCAGCCCCAGCATTTT.

This clone was counted a single time. The chain is built from TRBV29-1 and TRBJ2-7; 10 bases agree with TRBD2. CDR3 length: 13 residues. From germline, CDR1 is SQVTM and CDR2 ANQGSEA. V was pared by 8 bases and J by 2 bases, with 6 bases of the junction left unmatched. The CDR3, as DNA: TGCAGCTCTGAGGGGACTAGCGCCTACGAGCAGTACTTC. Protein sequence: CSSEGTSAYEQYF.

The chain couples TRBV6-5 to TRBJ1-6; D gene uncertain. The germline CDR1 and CDR2 sequences are MNHEY and SVGAGI. The CDR3 runs to 14 residues. Trimming stripped 2 bases from V and 9 bases from J, with 11 bases between. The CDR3 bases are TGTGCCAGCAGTTACACCGGCGAGGGTTCACCCCTCCACTTT. Translated: CASSYTGEGSPLHF.

The chain couples TRBV27 to TRBJ2-1; D remains ambiguous. Germline CDR1 and CDR2: MNHEY and SMNVEV (reference sequence). V was pared by 5 bases and J by 7 bases, with 6 bases between. The CDR3 runs 11 residues. The CDR3 DNA sequence: TGTGCCAGCAGTCGGTTTAATGAGCAGTTCTTC. Amino acids: CASSRFNEQFF.

The V and J genes are TRBV24-1 and TRBJ2-7, with D possibly being TRBD1 (6 bases). V was clipped by 4 bases and J by 3 bases, with 9 bases between them. Germline lookup yields CDR1 KGHDR and CDR2 SFDVKD. This CDR3 comprises 13 residues. The CDR3 DNA reads TGTGCCACCAGTGAGGGGGCCCGCTACGAGCAGTACTTC. Translating gives CATSEGARYEQYF.

V gene TRBV3-1 (or the pseudogene TRBV3-2) combines with J gene TRBJ2-7; the match to TRBD2 covers 10 bases. Germline CDR1 LGHDT, CDR2 YNNKEL (reference sequence). J gave up 2 bases and V 3 bases, and 4 bases lay outside the gene matches. CDR3 size: 15 residues. This CDR3 is CASSQIAGGPYEQYF. The CDR3 DNA follows: TGTGCCAGCAGCCAGATAGCGGGAGGCCCCTACGAGCAGTACTTC.

J is TRBJ1-2 and V is TRBV5-8, with D tentatively TRBD1 (5 bases). This CDR3 is 13 amino acids long. The germline V gene encodes CDR1 SGHTS and CDR2 YDEGEE. V shed 4 bases and J shed 7 bases, with 14 bases lying between them. The CDR3: CASSGGSQGGYTF. The CDR3, as DNA: TGTGCCAGCAGCGGCGGATCCCAGGGTGGCTACACCTTC.

V gene TRBV11-2 combines with J gene TRBJ2-5, with 8 bases identical to TRBD2. Germline-derived CDR1 and CDR2 are SGHAT and FQNNGV. Losses at the gene ends were 9 bases for V and 1 base for J; bases not matched to a gene: 7. This CDR3 has 14 amino acids. The CDR3 reads CASNSGGSQETQYF. DNA for the CDR3: TGTGCCAGTAACTCGGGAGGGTCCCAAGAGACCCAGTACTTC.

The chain carries TRBV27 and TRBJ2-2; 7 nucleotides agree with TRBD1. V shed 3 bases, J shed 1 base, and the junction held 8 bases outside the gene matches. This CDR3 is 17 amino acids long. The V gene's germline CDR1 is MNHEY and CDR2 SMNVEV (reference sequence). CDR3 DNA sequence: TGTGCCAGCAGTTTCTCGGGGACAGCTTTGAACACCGGGGAGCTGTTTTTT. As protein: CASSFSGTALNTGELFF.

The genes are TRBV5-5 and TRBJ2-4; D is unresolved. CDR3 size: 16 residues. V was trimmed by 0 bases and J by 0 bases, leaving 10 bases between them. Germline lookup yields CDR1 SGHKS and CDR2 YYEKEE (reference sequence). The CDR3 reads CASSLETPGAKNIQYF. CDR3 DNA: TGTGCCAGCAGCTTGGAGACCCCGGGAGCCAAAAACATTCAGTACTTC.

The chain combines TRBV19 with TRBJ1-3; 7 bases line up with TRBD1. Germline V gene data show CDR1 as LNHDA and CDR2 as SQIVND (reference sequence). J lost 0 bases, V lost 5 bases, and 7 bases had no gene match. The CDR3 has 16 residues. The DNA of the CDR3 is TGTGCCAGTAGTCCAAGACAGGGATTCTCTGGAAACACCATATATTTT. Amino acid sequence: CASSPRQGFSGNTIYF.

The chain joins TRBV19 to TRBJ2-6; 7 bases line up with TRBD1. Germline V gene lookup returns CDR1 LNHDA and CDR2 SQIVND (reference sequence). The V gene end was trimmed by 2 bases and the J gene end by 0 bases; junction bases not matched to a gene: 7. The CDR3 length is 18 residues. CDR3 protein: CASSIFDRVTSGANVLTF. In DNA form, the CDR3 reads TGTGCCAGTAGTATATTTGACAGGGTAACCTCTGGGGCCAACGTCCTGACTTTC.

The chain combines TRBV5-1 with TRBJ1-4; D might be TRBD1 (6 bases). The CDR3 has 14 residues. CDR1 SGHRS and CDR2 YFSETQ come from the germline V gene. V lost 5 bases and J 8 bases, leaving 16 bases between the germline ends. CDR3 amino acids: CASRTGLSVEKLFF. CDR3 DNA: TGCGCCAGCAGAACAGGGTTATCAGTCGAAAAACTGTTTTTT.

The chain joins TRBV6-4 to TRBJ2-1; 9 bases map to TRBD1. Germline CDR1 is MRHNA and CDR2 is SNTAGT. V trimming: 0 bases; J trimming: 13 bases; junction bases outside the gene matches: 7. The CDR3 sequence is 14 residues long. CDR3: CASSDSLGQGRQFF. CDR3 bases: TGTGCCAGCAGTGACTCTCTGGGACAGGGCCGACAGTTCTTC.

The chain combines TRBV28 with TRBJ1-1; D is perhaps TRBD1 (5 bases). The germline V gene has CDR1 MDHEN and CDR2 SYDVKM. V lost 2 bases and J lost 4, with 14 bases in between. CDR3 length: 15 amino acids. CDR3 amino acids: CASSLADYRFTEAFF. The CDR3 DNA is TGTGCCAGCAGTTTAGCCGATTACAGGTTCACTGAAGCTTTCTTT. Full variable domain (outside the CDR3, taken from reference TRBV28 and TRBJ1-1): DVKVTQSSRYLVKRTGEKVFLECVQDMDHENMFWYRQDPGLGLRLIYFSYDVKMKEKGDIPEGYSVSREKKERFSLILESASTNQTSMYLCASSLADYRFTEAFFGQGTRLTVV.

The rearrangement joins TRBV10-3 to TRBJ2-5, with 8 bases lining up with TRBD1. This CDR3 is 15 amino acids long. The ends lost 4 bases at V and 4 bases at J; junction bases unmatched: 8. Germline V CDR1 and CDR2: ENHRY, SYGVKD. The CDR3: CAISGFQGARETQYF. CDR3 coding DNA: TGTGCCATCAGTGGGTTTCAGGGGGCCCGAGAGACCCAGTACTTC.

The chain recombines TRBV11-3 with TRBJ2-7, with 7 bases fitting TRBD1. Looked up from germline, CDR1 is SGHNT and CDR2 is YENEEA. This CDR3 comprises 14 residues. V was pared by 5 bases and J by 0 bases, with 4 bases of the junction left unmatched. The CDR3 sequence is CASSTGDGSYEQYF. The DNA of the CDR3 is TGTGCCAGCAGCACAGGGGATGGCTCCTACGAGCAGTACTTC.

CDR3 DNA sequence: TGTGCCTGGAGTCAGGGGGGTAATGAAAAACTGTTTTTT. Its protein product is CAWSQGGNEKLFF. The chain has TRBV30 and TRBJ1-4; TRBD1 matches 7 bases. Looked up from germline, CDR1 is GTSNPN and CDR2 is SVGIG (reference sequence). V shed 2 bases and J 4 bases; nucleotides not matched to a gene: 1. The CDR3 runs 13 residues.

The chain recombines TRBV19 with TRBJ2-1; 8 nucleotides align to TRBD2. The CDR3 is 17 residues long. V trimming: 5 bases; J trimming: 10 bases; junction bases outside the gene matches: 19. The germline V gene has CDR1 LNHDA and CDR2 SQIVND (reference sequence). The CDR3 sequence is CASSEGLAGGSLSEQFF. DNA of the CDR3: TGTGCCAGTAGTGAAGGACTAGCCGGAGGATCTTTATCGGAGCAGTTCTTC.

In its sample, this clone was seen a few times. The rearrangement joins TRBV15 to TRBJ2-7; a possible D gene is TRBD2 (5 bases). The CDR3 contains 14 residues. Germline V lookup: CDR1 LNHNV, CDR2 YYDKDF (reference sequence). Trimming took 2 bases from V and 7 from J, leaving 15 bases between them. CDR3 DNA sequence: TGTGCCACCAGCAGACCCGGCGGGCTGAAGGAGCAGTACTTC. Amino acid sequence: CATSRPGGLKEQYF.

V usage is TRBV19 and J usage is TRBJ1-2; TRBD1 agrees at 7 bases. The CDR3 is made up of 13 amino acids. V was clipped by 2 bases and J by 6 bases; unmatched bases: 3. Germline assignment: CDR1 LNHDA and CDR2 SQIVND (reference sequence). The CDR3 DNA reads as TGTGCCAGTAGTATAAGCAGGGGGAATGGCTACACCTTC. This encodes CASSISRGNGYTF.

The chain recombines TRBV6-2 or TRBV6-3 with TRBJ2-1; TRBD2 is a possible D gene (5 bases). Germline CDR1 is MNHEY and CDR2 is SVGEGT. CDR3 length: 12 amino acids. Trimming stripped 6 bases from V and 10 bases from J, with 13 bases between. CDR3 nucleotides: TGTGCCAGCAGCCCTATTCGCGGGGAGCAGTTCTTC. The encoded protein is CASSPIRGEQFF.

This chain joins TRBV4-1 and TRBJ2-7; tentatively, D is TRBD2 (5 bases). Trimming stripped 7 bases from V and 0 bases from J, with 19 bases between. CDR3 length equals 16 residues. CDR1 is MGHRA and CDR2 is YSYEKL in the germline V gene. CDR3 protein: CASKAASGKGSYEQYF. CDR3 nucleotide sequence: TGCGCCAGCAAGGCGGCCAGCGGTAAGGGCTCCTACGAGCAGTACTTC.

V gene TRBV6-6 combines with J gene TRBJ1-2, with D perhaps matching TRBD1 (6 bases). This CDR3 is built from 15 residues. V was trimmed by 2 bases and J by 2 bases, leaving 12 bases between them. Per germline, CDR1 MNHNY and CDR2 SVGAGI (reference sequence). The CDR3 spells CASSYPQGKNYGYTF. CDR3 in DNA: TGTGCCAGCAGTTACCCCCAGGGGAAAAACTATGGCTACACCTTC.

The gene calls are TRBV5-1 and TRBJ1-1; no reliable D call. CDR1 and CDR2 (germline): SGHRS, YFSETQ. The CDR3 loop spans 14 amino acids. The V gene lost 1 base and the J gene lost 4 bases, with 11 bases spanning the gap. In DNA, the CDR3 is TGCGCCAGCAGCTTGTCAGTAAGTGGCACTGAAGCTTTCTTT. Its protein is CASSLSVSGTEAFF.

J is TRBJ2-7 and V is TRBV27, with D possibly TRBD2 on 6 matching bases. The V gene lost 1 base and the J gene lost 5 bases, with 15 bases spanning the gap. Germline V gene lookup returns CDR1 MNHEY and CDR2 SMNVEV (reference sequence). The CDR3 is made up of 15 amino acids. The CDR3 DNA follows: TGTGCCAGCAGTTTATTGGGCGGGGCCGGGCACGAGCAGTACTTC. Its protein product is CASSLLGGAGHEQYF.

The rearrangement uses TRBV18 and TRBJ1-1; TRBD1 agrees at 7 bases. Looked up from germline, CDR1 is KGHSH and CDR2 is LQKENI. J was trimmed by 1 base and V by 2 bases; bases with no gene match: 4. The CDR3 is 15 amino acids. CDR3 sequence reads: CASSPDRAANTEAFF. DNA for the CDR3: TGTGCCAGCTCACCAGACAGGGCCGCGAACACTGAAGCTTTCTTT.

The chain combines TRBV18 with TRBJ1-3; 9 positions agree with TRBD1. The CDR3 consists of 17 residues. The V and J ends lost 2 bases and 0 bases, in that order; junction bases with no gene match: 5. Germline loops: CDR1 KGHSH, CDR2 LQKENI. The CDR3 sequence is CASSPFGQGISGNTIYF. In nucleotides, the CDR3 is TGTGCCAGCTCACCATTCGGACAGGGGATCTCTGGAAACACCATATATTTT.

The rearrangement links TRBV12-3 or TRBV12-4 to TRBJ2-2; maybe TRBD1 (6 bases). Trimming shortened V by 6 bases and J by 6 bases, and 11 bases separated the two germline ends. CDR3 size: 13 residues. CDR3 sequence reads: CASSHPGAGELFF. The CDR3 region has the DNA TGTGCCAGCAGCCACCCAGGGGCCGGGGAGCTGTTTTTT.

This chain connects TRBV10-3 to TRBJ1-2; D call uncertain. The CDR3 loop spans 15 amino acids. The germline V gene has CDR1 ENHRY and CDR2 SYGVKD. V gave up 0 bases and J gave up 8 bases, with 16 bases separating them. Here the CDR3 reads CAISESGVGARGYTF. In nucleotides, the CDR3 is TGTGCCATCAGTGAGTCAGGCGTTGGCGCGAGGGGCTACACCTTC.

The rearrangement joins TRBV19 to TRBJ1-4, with D possibly being TRBD1 (5 bases). The germline gives CDR1 LNHDA, CDR2 SQIVND (reference sequence). The CDR3 runs 15 residues. The ends were cut back, 5 bases at V and 7 bases at J, with 17 bases in the middle. This chain's CDR3 is CASSERRGSGEKLFF. The CDR3 bases are TGTGCCAGTAGTGAAAGACGGGGGTCTGGTGAAAAACTGTTTTTT.

This CDR3 reads CASTESGAADTQYF. CDR3 nucleotides: TGTGCCAGCACCGAATCAGGGGCGGCAGATACGCAGTATTTT. V gene TRBV7-9 combines with J gene TRBJ2-3, with D tentatively TRBD1 (6 bases). Germline lookup yields CDR1 SEHNR and CDR2 FQNEAQ (reference sequence). V was trimmed by 7 bases and J by 4 bases, leaving 15 bases between them. The CDR3 runs to 14 residues.